This record looks at one T cell receptor (beta chain) sequence and its context. These data belong to a study of T-cell reconstitution after alpha-beta-depleted transplantation in children. The TCRbeta library incorporated unique molecular identifiers. TCRdb called the PCR reads again in MiXCR, with one record for every CDR3 protein. The top ten hold approximately 5% of the sample, which has about 420,000 distinct CDR3 sequences, roughly a tenth seen once. Deletions cut 6 bases from V and 0 bases from J, with 12 bases between. Germline assignment: CDR1 DFQATT and CDR2 SNEGSKA (reference sequence). The CDR3 sequence is 13 residues long.

The starting material was PBMCs from the stem cell graft donor, obtained from the stem cell graft. The chain uses TRBV20-1 and TRBJ2-7, with D maybe TRBD2 (6 bases). The clonotype comes from a human donor who donated a stem cell graft to a child with acute myeloid leukemia. The CDR3 nucleotides are TGCAGTGCGTGGGACTCTCTCTCCTACGAGCAGTACTTC. Its protein product is CSAWDSLSYEQYF.